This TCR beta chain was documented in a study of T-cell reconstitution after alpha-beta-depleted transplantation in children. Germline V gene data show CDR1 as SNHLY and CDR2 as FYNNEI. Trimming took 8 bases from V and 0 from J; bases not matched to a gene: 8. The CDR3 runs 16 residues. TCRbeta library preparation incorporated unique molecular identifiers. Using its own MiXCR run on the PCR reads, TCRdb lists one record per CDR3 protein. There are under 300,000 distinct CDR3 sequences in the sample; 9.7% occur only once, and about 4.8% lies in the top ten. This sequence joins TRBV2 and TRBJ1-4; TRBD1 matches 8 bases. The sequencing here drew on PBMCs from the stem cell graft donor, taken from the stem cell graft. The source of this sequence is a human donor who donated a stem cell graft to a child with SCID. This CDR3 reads CASGGQGSATNEKLFF. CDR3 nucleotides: TGTGCCAGCGGTGGACAGGGTTCGGCAACTAATGAAAAACTGTTTTTT.